What follows are 5 T cell receptor beta chains derived from one specimen sequenced in a study of cytomegalovirus exposure and HLA in healthy donors. PCR was performed using 60 Vbeta and 13 Jbeta primers. TCRdb's copy holds only in-frame clones and misses some; the assay was immunoSEQ multiplex PCR. The data contain about 150,000 clones, around three quarters of them singletons. Sequenced input: PBMCs. Every receptor here comes from a man aged 35 to 55 in good health and CMV-seronegative.

This clone has just a few counts. V usage is TRBV4-2 and J usage is TRBJ2-1, with D tentatively TRBD2 (6 bases). The CDR3 is 15 residues long. V lost 4 bases, J lost 5 bases, and 15 bases lay in between. Germline CDR1 reads LGHNA; CDR2 reads YNFKEQ. The CDR3 spells CASSRGWGEHNEQFF. The CDR3 DNA is TGTGCCAGCAGCCGAGGGTGGGGGGAACACAATGAGCAGTTCTTC.

V usage is TRBV7-3 and J usage is TRBJ1-5; D ambiguous. This CDR3 has 11 residues. Trimming took off 7 bases at V and 6 bases at J, with 7 bases between the two ends. Germline loops: CDR1 SGHTA, CDR2 FQGTGA. As DNA, the CDR3 is TGTGCCAGCAACAGTACTCAGCCCCAGCATTTT. This encodes CASNSTQPQHF. Using reference TRBV7-3 and TRBJ1-5 for the parts outside the CDR3, the full variable domain is GAGVSQTPSNKVTEKGKYVELRCDPISGHTALYWYRQSLGQGPEFLIYFQGTGAADDSGLPNDRFFAVRPEGSVSTLKIQRTERGDSAVYLCASNSTQPQHFGDGTRLSIL.

The chain combines TRBV9 with TRBJ1-1; 7 bases line up with TRBD1. CDR3 size: 14 residues. Germline CDR1 and CDR2: SGDLS and YYNGEE. Germline trimming cut 5 bases from V and 5 bases from J; bases unmatched to any gene: 9. The CDR3, as DNA: TGTGCCAGCAGTGCCCTTGCAGGGGGGACTGAAGCTTTCTTT. Translating it yields CASSALAGGTEAFF.

This clone was observed a few times. The chain employs TRBV27 and TRBJ1-6; 8 positions agree with TRBD1. Trimming at V came to 3 bases and at J to 6 bases, leaving 4 bases not matched to a gene. The CDR3 length is 15 residues. Germline V gene lookup returns CDR1 MNHEY and CDR2 SMNVEV (reference sequence). In nucleotides, the CDR3 is TGTGCCAGCAGTTTCTGGACAGGGATTAATTCACCCCTCCACTTT. Protein sequence: CASSFWTGINSPLHF.

The rearrangement uses TRBV6-1 and TRBJ1-5; no clear D. Germline CDR1 MNHNS, CDR2 SASEGT. This CDR3 region has 12 residues. V was pared by 4 bases and J by 4 bases, with 5 bases between. CDR3: CASSVPNQPQHF. The CDR3 region has the DNA TGTGCCAGCAGTGTCCCGAATCAGCCCCAGCATTTT.